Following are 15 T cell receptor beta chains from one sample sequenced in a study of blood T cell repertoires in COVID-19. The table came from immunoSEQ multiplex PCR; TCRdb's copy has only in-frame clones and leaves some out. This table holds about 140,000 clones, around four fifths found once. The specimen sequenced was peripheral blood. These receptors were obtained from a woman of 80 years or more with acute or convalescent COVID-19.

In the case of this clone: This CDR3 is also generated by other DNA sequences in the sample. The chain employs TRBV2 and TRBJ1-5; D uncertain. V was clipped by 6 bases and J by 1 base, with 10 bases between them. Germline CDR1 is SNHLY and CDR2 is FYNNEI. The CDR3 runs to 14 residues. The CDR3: CASREGLSNQPQHF. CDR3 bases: TGTGCCAGCAGGGAGGGTCTGAGCAATCAGCCCCAGCATTTT.

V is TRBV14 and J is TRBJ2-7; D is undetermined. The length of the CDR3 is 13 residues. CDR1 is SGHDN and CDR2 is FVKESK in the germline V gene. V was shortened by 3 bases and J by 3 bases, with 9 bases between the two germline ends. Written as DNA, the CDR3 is TGTGCCAGCAGCCATCGACAATTCTACGAGCAGTACTTC. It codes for CASSHRQFYEQYF.

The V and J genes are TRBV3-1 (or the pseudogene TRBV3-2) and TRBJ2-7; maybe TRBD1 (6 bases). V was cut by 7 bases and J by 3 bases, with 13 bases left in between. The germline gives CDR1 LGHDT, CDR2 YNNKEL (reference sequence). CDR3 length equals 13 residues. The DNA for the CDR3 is TGTGCCAGCACCAAAAGAGGGGGCTACGAGCAGTACTTC. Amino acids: CASTKRGGYEQYF.

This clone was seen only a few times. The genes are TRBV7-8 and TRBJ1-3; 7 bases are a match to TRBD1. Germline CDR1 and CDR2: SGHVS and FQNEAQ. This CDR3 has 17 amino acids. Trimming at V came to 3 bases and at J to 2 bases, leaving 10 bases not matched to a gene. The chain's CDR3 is CASSFFPKTGTGNTIYF. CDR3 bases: TGTGCCAGCAGCTTCTTTCCCAAGACAGGGACTGGAAACACCATATATTTT.

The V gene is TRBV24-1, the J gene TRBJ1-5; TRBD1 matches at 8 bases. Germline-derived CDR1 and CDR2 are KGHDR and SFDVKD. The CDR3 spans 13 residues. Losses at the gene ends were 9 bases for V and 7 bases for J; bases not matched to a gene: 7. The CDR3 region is CATAQGAEQPQHF. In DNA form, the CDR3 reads TGTGCCACCGCCCAGGGGGCGGAGCAGCCCCAGCATTTT.

This CDR3 is CASSVGLAGGPYEQYF. CDR3 DNA sequence: TGTGCCAGCAGCGTAGGTCTAGCGGGGGGGCCTTACGAGCAGTACTTC. The chain uses TRBV9 and TRBJ2-7; 12 bases map to TRBD2. The ends lost 0 bases at V and 4 bases at J; junction bases unmatched: 5. The CDR3 extends over 16 amino acids. The V gene's germline CDR1 is SGDLS and CDR2 YYNGEE.

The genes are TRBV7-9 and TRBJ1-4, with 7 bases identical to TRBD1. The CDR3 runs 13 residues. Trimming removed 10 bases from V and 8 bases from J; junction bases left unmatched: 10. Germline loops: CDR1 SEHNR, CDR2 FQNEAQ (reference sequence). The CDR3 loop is CATSEGAKEKLFF. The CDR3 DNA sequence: TGTGCCACCTCTGAGGGGGCGAAGGAAAAACTGTTTTTT. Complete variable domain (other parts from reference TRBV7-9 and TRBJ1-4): DTGVSQNPRHKITKRGQNVTFRCDPISEHNRLYWYRQTLGQGPEFLTYFQNEAQLEKSRLLSDRFSAERPKGSFSTLEIQRTEQGDSAMYLCATSEGAKEKLFFGSGTQLSVL.

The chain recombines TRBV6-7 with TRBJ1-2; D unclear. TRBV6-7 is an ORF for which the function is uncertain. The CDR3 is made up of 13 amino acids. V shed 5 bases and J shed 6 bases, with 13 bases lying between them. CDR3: CASSPTGSDGYTF. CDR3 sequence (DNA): TGTGCCAGCAGTCCTACGGGGTCTGATGGCTACACCTTC.

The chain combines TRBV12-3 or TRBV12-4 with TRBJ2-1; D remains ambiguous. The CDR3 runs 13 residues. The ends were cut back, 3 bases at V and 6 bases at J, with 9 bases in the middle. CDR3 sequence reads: CASSFAQVNEQFF. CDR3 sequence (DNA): TGTGCCAGCAGTTTTGCCCAGGTCAATGAGCAGTTCTTC.

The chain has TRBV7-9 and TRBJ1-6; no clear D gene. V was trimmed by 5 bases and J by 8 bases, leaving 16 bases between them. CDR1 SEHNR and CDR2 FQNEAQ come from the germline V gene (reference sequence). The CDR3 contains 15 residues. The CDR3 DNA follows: TGTGCCAGCAGCCTTTCCGGGTCAGCACATTCACCCCTCCACTTT. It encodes CASSLSGSAHSPLHF.

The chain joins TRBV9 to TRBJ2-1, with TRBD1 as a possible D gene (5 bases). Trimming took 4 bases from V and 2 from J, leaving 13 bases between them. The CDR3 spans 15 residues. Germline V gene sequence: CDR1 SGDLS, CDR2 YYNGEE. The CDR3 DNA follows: TGTGCCAGCAGCCTCAACTCAGGGACCTACAATGAGCAGTTCTTC. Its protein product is CASSLNSGTYNEQFF. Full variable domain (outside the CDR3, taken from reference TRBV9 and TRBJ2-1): DSGVTQTPKHLITATGQRVTLRCSPRSGDLSVYWYQQSLDQGLQFLIQYYNGEERAKGNILERFSAQQFPDLHSELNLSSLELGDSALYFCASSLNSGTYNEQFFGPGTRLTVL.

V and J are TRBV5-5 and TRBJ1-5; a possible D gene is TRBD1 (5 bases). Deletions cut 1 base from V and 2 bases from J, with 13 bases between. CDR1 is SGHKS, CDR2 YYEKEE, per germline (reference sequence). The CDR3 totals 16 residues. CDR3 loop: CASSLFGTGGNQPQHF. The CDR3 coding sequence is TGTGCCAGCAGCTTGTTTGGGACGGGGGGCAATCAGCCCCAGCATTTT.

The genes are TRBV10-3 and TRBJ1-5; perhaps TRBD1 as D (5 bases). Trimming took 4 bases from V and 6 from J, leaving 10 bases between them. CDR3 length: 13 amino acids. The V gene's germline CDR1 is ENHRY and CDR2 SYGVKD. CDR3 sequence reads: CAISVGGSQPQHF. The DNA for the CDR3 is TGTGCCATCAGTGTGGGGGGTTCTCAGCCCCAGCATTTT.

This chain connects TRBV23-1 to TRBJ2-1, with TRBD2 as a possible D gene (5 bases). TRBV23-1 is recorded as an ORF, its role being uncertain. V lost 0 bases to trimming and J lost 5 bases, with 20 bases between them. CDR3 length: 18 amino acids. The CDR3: CASSQSQDGKQQNNEQFF. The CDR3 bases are TGCGCCAGCAGTCAATCGCAGGACGGGAAGCAGCAGAACAATGAGCAGTTCTTC.

CDR3 in amino acids: CASSQWSNSPLHF. In DNA, the CDR3 is TGTGCCAGCAGCCAGTGGAGTAATTCACCCCTCCACTTT. The chain carries TRBV3-1 (or the pseudogene TRBV3-2) and TRBJ1-6; the D is unclear. Trimming shortened V by 3 bases and J by 6 bases, and 6 bases separated the two germline ends. The CDR3 is made up of 13 amino acids. Germline V gene lookup returns CDR1 LGHDT and CDR2 YNNKEL (reference sequence).